Sequencing of this T cell receptor beta chain was carried out in a study of cytomegalovirus exposure and HLA in healthy donors. The study, taken as a whole, reports: Reportedly, diagnosis of cytomegalovirus status by the classifier showed high specificity and sensitivity.

PCR amplification relied on 60 Vbeta primers (plus 13 Jbeta primers). Produced via immunoSEQ multiplex PCR; TCRdb's table is partial and in-frame only. The table shows around 120,000 clones, with around 80% occurring only once. As for this clone: Its antigen is undetermined.

CDR1 and CDR2 from the germline V gene are LNHDA and SQIVND (reference sequence). Deletions cut 10 bases from V and 7 bases from J, with 13 bases between. The CDR3 has 11 residues. Material for sequencing was PBMCs. The V gene is TRBV19, the J gene TRBJ1-1, with D tentatively TRBD1 (5 bases). This receptor was identified in a woman aged 35 to 49 in good health and CMV-seronegative. CDR3 amino acids: CATRVGGEAFF. CDR3 in DNA: TGTGCCACCAGAGTGGGGGGTGAAGCTTTCTTT.